The clone carrying this TCR beta chain occurred once. The antigen is undetermined. Some clones are missing from TCRdb's copy, which holds only in-frame ones; the method was immunoSEQ multiplex PCR. The table records roughly 150,000 clones, roughly 89% of them present only once. This sample is drawn from a study of T cell responses to AZD1222 COVID-19 vaccine. Study results and caveats: The sample set comprised mostly white British donors with more females, and clonal diversity was possibly underestimated.

This CDR3 region has 17 residues. CDR1 and CDR2 from the germline V gene are SGHTA and FQGNSA. J gave up 5 bases and V 1 base, and 11 bases lay outside the gene matches. The clonotype comes from an adult who received the AZD1222 COVID-19 vaccine. This rearrangement joins TRBV7-2 to TRBJ2-1, with 7 bases aligning to TRBD2. The input for sequencing was peripheral blood, taken 28 days after the second AZD1222 dose. The CDR3 spells CASSLVIGRGEDNEQFF. The CDR3 nucleotides are TGTGCCAGCAGCTTAGTCATCGGCCGGGGGGAAGACAATGAGCAGTTCTTC.